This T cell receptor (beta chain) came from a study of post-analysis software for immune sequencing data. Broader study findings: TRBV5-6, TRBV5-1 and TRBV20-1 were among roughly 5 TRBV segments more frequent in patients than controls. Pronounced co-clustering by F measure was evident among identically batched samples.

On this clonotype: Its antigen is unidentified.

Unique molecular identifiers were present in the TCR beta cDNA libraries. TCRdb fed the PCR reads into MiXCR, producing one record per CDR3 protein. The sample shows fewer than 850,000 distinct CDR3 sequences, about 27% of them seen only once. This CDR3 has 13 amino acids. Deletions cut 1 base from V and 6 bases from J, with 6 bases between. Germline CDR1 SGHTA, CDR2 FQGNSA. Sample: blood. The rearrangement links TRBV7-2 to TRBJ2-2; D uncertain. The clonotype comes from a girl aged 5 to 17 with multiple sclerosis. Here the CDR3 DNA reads TGTGCCAGCAGCTTAGGTCAGGCCGGGGAGCTGTTTTTT. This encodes CASSLGQAGELFF.